This T cell receptor beta chain appears in the sequencing data of a study of shared clonotypes between healthy human individuals. A word on this clone: Different DNA sequences within this sample yield the same CDR3.

The CDR3 is made up of 12 amino acids. V gave up 0 bases and J gave up 8 bases, with 5 bases separating them. Germline V lookup: CDR1 SGHRS, CDR2 YFSETQ. The run depth of the assay was deep. Produced via immunoSEQ multiplex PCR; TCRdb's table is partial and in-frame only. This table holds roughly 1.5 million clones, 95% to 99% found once. This TCR was sampled from a man aged 30 to 39 in good health. J is TRBJ1-4 and V is TRBV5-1; D not certain. Sequencing was carried out using naive CD4+ T cells sorted from blood. This sample's subset: CD45RA+ positively selected. DNA for the CDR3: TGCGCCAGCAGCTTGGCTGGGGAAAAACTGTTTTTT. It yields the protein CASSLAGEKLFF. Based on the CDR3 plus reference TRBV5-1 and TRBJ1-4, the full variable domain is KAGVTQTPRYLIKTRGQQVTLSCSPISGHRSVSWYQQTPGQGLQFLFEYFSETQRNKGNFPGRFSGRQFSNSRSEMNVSTLELGDSALYLCASSLAGEKLFFGSGTQLSVL.